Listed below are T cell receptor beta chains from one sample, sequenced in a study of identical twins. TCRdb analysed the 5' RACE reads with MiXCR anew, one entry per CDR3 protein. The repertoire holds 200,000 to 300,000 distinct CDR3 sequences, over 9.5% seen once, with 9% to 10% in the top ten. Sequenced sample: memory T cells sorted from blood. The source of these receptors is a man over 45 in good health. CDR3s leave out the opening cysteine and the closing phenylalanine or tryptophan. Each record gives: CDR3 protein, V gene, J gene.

ASTSSEGASYEQY	TRBV28	TRBJ2-7
SVAGGRDEQY	TRBV29-1	TRBJ2-7
SVEGVGEETQY	TRBV29-1	TRBJ2-5
ASSDRAEGYT	TRBV10-2	TRBJ1-2
ASIQDNYGYT	TRBV28	TRBJ1-2
ATRTGEVRTPLH	TRBV6-1	TRBJ1-6
ASNRDRGREQY	TRBV2	TRBJ2-7
ASSLVGAGPQH	TRBV11-2	TRBJ1-5
ASSEAGRGARYGYT	TRBV6-1	TRBJ1-2
ASSEYEGSAEKLF	TRBV6-1	TRBJ1-4
ASSPDWRGSTQY	TRBV3-1	TRBJ2-3
ASSQLATSAYQETQY	TRBV4-2	TRBJ2-5
ASSQGAVRAGNTIY	TRBV7-2	TRBJ1-3
ASNWGTGELF	TRBV7-9	TRBJ2-2
ATSRGLDRVQTQY	TRBV15	TRBJ2-5
ASSQVSGQTYEQY	TRBV4-2	TRBJ2-7
ASSPSASGNEQY	TRBV18	TRBJ2-7
AARDFSYNEQF	TRBV11-2	TRBJ2-1
ASSQNPGQIYEQY	TRBV5-5	TRBJ2-7
ASSNWDRVGSEQY	TRBV7-6	TRBJ2-7
ASSQMTQKGSEQY	TRBV14	TRBJ2-7
ASSHMGVLAYEQY	TRBV27	TRBJ2-7
ASSPYMGHYEQY	TRBV27	TRBJ2-7
ASSPALTGGRETQY	TRBV9	TRBJ2-5
ASSQGTSYEQY	TRBV3-1	TRBJ2-7
SANRAGPPTDEQY	TRBV20-1	TRBJ2-7
SSEGRADKNIQY	TRBV20-1	TRBJ2-4
ASSSAPGLAIGETQY	TRBV7-8	TRBJ2-5
ASSQTSGANNEQF	TRBV3-1	TRBJ2-1
SARPTVNTGELF	TRBV20-1	TRBJ2-2